The present T cell receptor (beta chain) was sequenced within a study of blood T cell repertoires in COVID-19. The table came from immunoSEQ multiplex PCR; TCRdb's copy has only in-frame clones and leaves some out. This sample yields 200,000 or so clones, of which 86% are seen a single time; around 2.2% belongs to the top ten. The length of the CDR3 is 15 residues. V was trimmed by 1 base and J by 0 bases, leaving 7 bases between them. CDR1 and CDR2 from the germline V gene are SGHTA and FQGNSA. Source material: peripheral blood. J is TRBJ1-3 and V is TRBV7-2; no definite D call. The TCR comes from a woman aged 45-65 years with acute or convalescent COVID-19. The CDR3 here is CASSLVRSSGNTIYF. For the CDR3, the DNA is TGTGCCAGCAGCTTAGTGCGGTCCTCTGGAAACACCATATATTTT.